This is a list of T cell receptor beta chains from one sample in a study of human T cells and chemical hapten exposure. One entry per CDR3 protein, called by TCRdb with MiXCR from the RACE reads. The sample has roughly 50,000 distinct CDR3 sequences; around 10% are singletons. Sequencing was performed on whole blood, taken in connection with sensitization to the hapten diphenylcyclopropenone (DPC). These TCRs come from a man aged 40-55 years with alopecia areata. Some clones in this sample may be carry-over from other donors' samples. Each CDR3 is given with its conserved first and last residue. Clone size is stated in some rows and not others, as once, few, many or a class when expanded.

j_gene,abundance,v_gene,CDR3aa
TRBJ1-5,few,TRBV19,CASSIRYNQPQHF
TRBJ2-3,few,TRBV28,CASSSQTDTQYF
TRBJ2-1,many,TRBV7-2,CASSPGTTVAPLQFF
TRBJ2-5,few,TRBV11-3,CASSSNHGTPQETQYF
TRBJ2-5,NA,TRBV7-2,CASSLPRTAATQYF
TRBJ2-3,many,TRBV28,CASSFGTGHTDTQYF
TRBJ2-5,NA,TRBV7-8,CASSPSAGETQYF
TRBJ2-4,NA,TRBV12-3/TRBV12-4,CASSLTKNIQYF
TRBJ1-1,NA,TRBV7-3,CASRKGGNTEAFF
TRBJ1-5,NA,TRBV7-9,CASSLTASNQPQHF
TRBJ2-7,NA,TRBV18,CASRDLLTEGEQYF
TRBJ2-7,many,TRBV20-1,CSASLENEQYF
TRBJ2-5,many,TRBV7-9,CASSLVYQETQYF
TRBJ1-2,few,TRBV6-5,CASGDRGYTF
TRBJ2-7,many,TRBV5-5,CASSKGLAGASPYEQYF
TRBJ2-1,NA,TRBV7-3,CASSQASGTEQFF
TRBJ2-5,few,TRBV6-6,CASSYSSGRETQYF
TRBJ2-7,few,TRBV3-1,CASSQYSDEQYF
TRBJ2-2,few,TRBV5-4,CASSPAMGSTGELFF
TRBJ2-7,many,TRBV19,CASSRTGDFLDEQYF
TRBJ2-1,few,TRBV29-1,CSAEGGSGSFGEQFF
TRBJ1-1,large,TRBV28,CASTRDRVSEAFF
TRBJ2-1,many,TRBV11-1,CASSEPGQGSSGHEQFF
TRBJ1-1,NA,TRBV25-1,CASSDDYDRRAAFF
TRBJ1-1,few,TRBV5-6,CASSLRGFDTEAFF
TRBJ2-3,few,TRBV7-6,CASSLAGGIDTQYF
TRBJ2-7,NA,TRBV5-1,CASSTGQGEGRKQYF
TRBJ2-1,NA,TRBV12-3/TRBV12-4,CASSGAGTTYEQFF
TRBJ2-7,many,TRBV4-2,CASSQESGGAMYEQYF
TRBJ1-1,many,TRBV10-2,CASSDRGPGGTEAFF
TRBJ2-2,NA,TRBV5-1,CASSLAAVPGELFF
TRBJ2-1,few,TRBV29-1,CSAVKGASYNEQFF
TRBJ1-1,NA,TRBV28,CASSPQGNQERAFF
TRBJ2-6,few,TRBV28,CASRTPGANVLTF
TRBJ2-7,NA,TRBV6-6,CASNRGNSYEQYF
TRBJ2-3,few,TRBV20-1,CSARDGLAGYF
TRBJ2-3,many,TRBV6-6,CASSRGLTDTQYF
TRBJ2-7,NA,TRBV28,CASSFPAWTGGYEQYF
TRBJ1-4,few,TRBV20-1,CSAGDRGLNEKLFF
TRBJ1-5,few,TRBV28,CASSLLQGGQPQHF
TRBJ1-1,many,TRBV3-1,CASSHDRVIEAFF
TRBJ1-1,NA,TRBV12-3/TRBV12-4,CASLLGAFF
TRBJ2-6,few,TRBV19,CASSGGITSHFSGANVLTF
TRBJ2-7,NA,TRBV28,CASRWGRAMYEQYF
TRBJ2-2,many,TRBV20-1,CSASGGQGAGELFF